One sample yielded the 21 T cell receptor beta chains listed below, sequenced in a study of blood T cell repertoires in COVID-19. Using immunoSEQ multiplex PCR, the repertoire was profiled, and TCRdb retains in-frame clones only, with some absent. In the table there are 100,000 to 150,000 clones, approximately 83% of which are singletons. Specimen: peripheral blood. Receptors originate from a man in his sixties with acute or convalescent COVID-19.

The chain carries TRBV15 and TRBJ2-5; 8 bases are a match to TRBD2. After removal of 8 bases from V and 3 bases from J, the junction contained 11 bases not matched to a gene. Germline loops: CDR1 LNHNV, CDR2 YYDKDF (reference sequence). The CDR3 runs to 15 residues. In DNA, the CDR3 is TGTGCCACCCCAGAGCGGGAGAGGATGGAAGAGACCCAGTACTTC. This sequence encodes CATPERERMEETQYF.

This clone was observed a handful of times. The V and J genes are TRBV24-1 and TRBJ1-5, with TRBD1 identical over 10 bases. The germline V gene encodes CDR1 KGHDR and CDR2 SFDVKD. The J segment lost 6 bases and the V segment lost 5 bases, leaving 9 bases of the junction unmatched. The CDR3 has 16 amino acids. CDR3 protein: CATSGEGTGAVQPQHF. The DNA for the CDR3 is TGTGCCACCAGTGGAGAAGGGACAGGGGCCGTTCAGCCCCAGCATTTT.

J is TRBJ1-1 and V is TRBV10-3, with D hard to call. The germline V gene has CDR1 ENHRY and CDR2 SYGVKD. Between the trimmed V and J ends, which lost 0 bases and 2 bases, there was a span of 7 bases. CDR3 length: 14 residues. The CDR3 loop is CAISESDKNTEAFF. CDR3 nucleotides: TGTGCCATCAGTGAGTCCGACAAAAACACTGAAGCTTTCTTT.

This chain connects TRBV7-9 to TRBJ1-1, with 10 bases aligning to TRBD1. Germline CDR1 reads SEHNR; CDR2 reads FQNEAQ (reference sequence). The CDR3 length is 14 residues. V dropped 3 bases and J dropped 10; count of bases not matched to a gene: 8. The CDR3 DNA sequence: TGTGCCAGCAGCTTGGGACAGGGGTCGGTAGTAGCTTTCTTT. Its protein is CASSLGQGSVVAFF.

The V and J genes are TRBV2 and TRBJ1-1; D not certain. Trimming took 4 bases from V and 0 from J, leaving 9 bases between them. This CDR3 contains 14 residues. CDR1 is SNHLY and CDR2 is FYNNEI in the germline V gene. Here the CDR3 reads CASSGRVLNTEAFF. CDR3 sequence (DNA): TGTGCCAGCAGTGGGAGGGTGTTGAACACTGAAGCTTTCTTT.

The chain carries TRBV11-2 and TRBJ1-2; weak D call: TRBD1 (6 bases). The germline CDR1 and CDR2 sequences are SGHAT and FQNNGV. Trimming cost V 4 bases and J 4 bases, with 13 bases left between them. The CDR3 is made up of 14 amino acids. CDR3 in DNA: TGTGCCAGCAGCTCCCGGGACACCCTCTATGGCTACACCTTC. It is translated as CASSSRDTLYGYTF.

V is TRBV18 and J is TRBJ1-2, with TRBD1 identical over 7 bases. Trimming cost V 3 bases and J 0 bases; bases outside gene matches: 4. The CDR3 is 15 residues long. Germline V lookup: CDR1 KGHSH, CDR2 LQKENI. CDR3 coding DNA: TGTGCCAGCTCACCCCCGGGACAGTCTAACTATGGCTACACCTTC. Its protein is CASSPPGQSNYGYTF.

The chain uses TRBV30 and TRBJ1-3; D is possibly TRBD1 (6 bases). Germline-derived CDR1 and CDR2 are GTSNPN and SVGIG (reference sequence). CDR3 length equals 19 residues. V was cut by 4 bases and J by 0 bases, with 25 bases left in between. CDR3 coding DNA: TGTGCCTGGATGAAAAATACGGGGGGCCACCTTTCCTCTGGAAACACCATATATTTT. Amino acid sequence: CAWMKNTGGHLSSGNTIYF.

J is TRBJ1-2 and V is TRBV19; 10 bases map to TRBD1. The CDR3 runs 17 residues. The V and J ends lost 2 bases and 5 bases, in that order; junction bases with no gene match: 11. Germline CDR1 is LNHDA and CDR2 is SQIVND (reference sequence). CDR3 residues: CASSIIVGQGIPYGYTF. Here the CDR3 DNA reads TGTGCCAGTAGTATAATTGTGGGACAGGGGATTCCTTATGGCTACACCTTC.

The V call is TRBV28, the J call TRBJ1-2, with 7 bases lining up with TRBD1. The CDR3 loop spans 15 amino acids. Germline loops: CDR1 MDHEN, CDR2 SYDVKM. Trimming removed 3 bases from V and 3 bases from J; junction bases left unmatched: 7. The CDR3 loop is CASSLLTGPYYGYTF. DNA of the CDR3: TGTGCCAGCAGTTTGTTGACAGGGCCCTACTATGGCTACACCTTC.

This clone was seen more than once but under ten times. The V call is TRBV19, the J call TRBJ2-1; 9 nucleotides match TRBD1. This CDR3 region has 16 residues. After removal of 8 bases from V and 2 bases from J, the junction contained 10 bases not matched to a gene. Looked up from germline, CDR1 is LNHDA and CDR2 is SQIVND (reference sequence). Here the CDR3 reads CASDPGQGWAYNEQFF. CDR3 in DNA: TGTGCCAGTGACCCGGGACAGGGATGGGCCTACAATGAGCAGTTCTTC.

The chain employs TRBV3-1 (or the pseudogene TRBV3-2) and TRBJ1-2; 9 nucleotides agree with TRBD1. V shed 1 base, J shed 4 bases, and the junction held 10 bases outside the gene matches. The CDR3 has 17 residues. CDR1 LGHDT and CDR2 YNNKEL come from the germline V gene (reference sequence). The CDR3 region is CASSQGSGGQGAYGYTF. The CDR3 DNA is TGTGCCAGCAGCCAAGGTTCAGGGGGACAGGGAGCCTATGGCTACACCTTC.

V gene TRBV7-2 combines with J gene TRBJ1-6; 9 bases map to TRBD1. The V gene end was trimmed by 4 bases and the J gene end by 6 bases; junction bases not matched to a gene: 1. From germline, CDR1 is SGHTA and CDR2 FQGNSA. This CDR3 is built from 14 residues. The CDR3 protein is CASSSDRGNSPLHF. The CDR3 DNA is TGTGCCAGCAGCTCGGACAGGGGTAATTCACCCCTCCACTTT.

This clone has just one count. This sequence joins TRBV7-9 and TRBJ1-2, with D possibly TRBD1 on 5 matching bases. The CDR3 length is 18 residues. CDR1 and CDR2 from the germline V gene are SEHNR and FQNEAQ (reference sequence). Trimming removed 4 bases at V and 4 bases at J, with 25 bases between. The CDR3 coding sequence is TGTGCCAGCAGCTCCCGTAGGCAGGGAAAGAAGTTAATCTATGGCTACACCTTC. It yields the protein CASSSRRQGKKLIYGYTF.

V is TRBV12-3 or TRBV12-4 and J is TRBJ2-7; 7 nucleotides match TRBD1. V lost 6 bases, J lost 6 bases, and 5 bases stayed unmatched. This CDR3 spans 12 amino acids. CDR3 bases: TGTGCCAGCAGCCCGACAGGGACCGAGCAGTACTTC. This codes for CASSPTGTEQYF.

In its sample, this clone was seen a few times. The V call is TRBV5-1, the J call TRBJ2-7; 9 nucleotides align to TRBD2. V dropped 4 bases and J dropped 5; count of bases not matched to a gene: 10. CDR3 length: 15 residues. Germline loops: CDR1 SGHRS, CDR2 YFSETQ. CDR3 sequence reads: CASSVTGTSSNEQYF. The CDR3 DNA sequence: TGCGCCAGCAGCGTTACCGGGACTAGCTCTAACGAGCAGTACTTC.

This clone appeared a single time. J is TRBJ2-1 and V is TRBV11-2; tentatively, D is TRBD1 (6 bases). Germline V lookup: CDR1 SGHAT, CDR2 FQNNGV. This CDR3 spans 16 amino acids. The V end was cut by 5 bases, the J end by 0 bases, with 14 bases between. The chain's CDR3 is CASSLRQAGSYNEQFF. CDR3 in DNA: TGTGCCAGCAGCCTAAGACAGGCCGGCTCCTACAATGAGCAGTTCTTC.

The chain joins TRBV19 to TRBJ2-3; 8 bases match TRBD2. With V trimmed by 3 bases and J by 0 bases, 8 bases remained unmatched. CDR1 is LNHDA and CDR2 is SQIVND in the germline V gene (reference sequence). The length of the CDR3 is 17 residues. The CDR3 DNA reads TGTGCCAGTAGTATTCCCTCTAGCGGGTCTAGCACAGATACGCAGTATTTT. It codes for CASSIPSSGSSTDTQYF.

This clone was counted between two and nine times. V is TRBV14 and J is TRBJ2-7, with 10 bases fitting TRBD2. The J segment lost 2 bases and the V segment lost 4 bases, leaving 5 bases of the junction unmatched. Germline CDR1 is SGHDN and CDR2 is FVKESK. This CDR3 is built from 15 residues. For the CDR3, the DNA is TGTGCCAGCAGCCCATGGACTAGCGGTACCTACGAGCAGTACTTC. Translation: CASSPWTSGTYEQYF. The entire variable domain, with the rest obtained from reference TRBV14 and TRBJ2-7, is as follows: EAGVTQFPSHSVIEKGQTVTLRCDPISGHDNLYWYRRVMGKEIKFLLHFVKESKQDESGMPNNRFLAERTGGTYSTLKVQPAELEDSGVYFCASSPWTSGTYEQYFGPGTRLTVT.

The rearrangement uses TRBV3-1 (or the pseudogene TRBV3-2) and TRBJ2-5; 7 nucleotides agree with TRBD2. Germline CDR1 and CDR2: LGHDT and YNNKEL (reference sequence). V was pared by 4 bases and J by 3 bases, with 8 bases of the junction left unmatched. CDR3 size: 15 residues. Here the CDR3 reads CASSPYGAGEETQYF. CDR3 DNA: TGTGCCAGCAGCCCCTATGGGGCGGGGGAAGAGACCCAGTACTTC.

This clone was detected once. The chain employs TRBV21-1 and TRBJ2-7; TRBD2, the table's D call, was not compared with the DNA. TRBV21-1 is tagged as a pseudogene. The CDR3 is made up of 15 amino acids. CDR3 nucleotide sequence: TGTGCCAGCACCGTTAGGGACCTAGCGCACTACGAGCAGTACTTC. Encoded protein: CASTVRDLAHYEQYF.